What follows are 8 T cell receptor beta chains derived from one specimen sequenced in a study of T cell responses to AZD1222 COVID-19 vaccine. TCRdb keeps only in-frame clones here, not all; method: immunoSEQ multiplex PCR. The sample shows about 120,000 clones, about 88% of them seen only once. Specimen: peripheral blood, collected on day 0 of AZD1222 vaccination. The origin of the receptors is an adult in good health.

The chain has TRBV5-6 and TRBJ1-4; 9 nucleotides agree with TRBD1. The CDR3 is 14 amino acids. Germline V gives CDR1 SGHDT, CDR2 YYEEEE. V trimming: 4 bases; J trimming: 6 bases; junction bases outside the gene matches: 4. The CDR3, as DNA: TGTGCCAGCAGCATGGGACAGGGAGATGAAAAACTGTTTTTT. Translation gives CASSMGQGDEKLFF.

Only one count was recorded for this clone. This sequence joins TRBV28 and TRBJ2-1, with D tentatively TRBD2 (7 bases). Germline lookup yields CDR1 MDHEN and CDR2 SYDVKM. The CDR3 length is 16 residues. V dropped 6 bases and J dropped 0 bases, with 15 bases sitting between them. CDR3 loop: CASRKEGGSSYNEQFF. CDR3 nucleotide sequence: TGTGCCAGCAGAAAGGAGGGGGGGAGCTCCTACAATGAGCAGTTCTTC.

The rearrangement links TRBV6-5 to TRBJ2-1, with TRBD2 as a possible D gene (6 bases). The V gene lost 3 bases and the J gene lost 3 bases, with 15 bases spanning the gap. CDR1 is MNHEY, CDR2 SVGAGI, per germline. The CDR3 runs 16 residues. The CDR3 sequence is CASSYSFGGNYNEQFF. The DNA for the CDR3 is TGTGCCAGCAGTTATTCGTTCGGCGGGAACTACAATGAGCAGTTCTTC.

The chain uses TRBV15 and TRBJ2-2, with TRBD1 identical over 7 bases. CDR3 length equals 15 residues. Germline lookup yields CDR1 LNHNV and CDR2 YYDKDF (reference sequence). J gave up 2 bases and V 5 bases, and 5 bases lay outside the gene matches. As DNA, the CDR3 is TGTGCCACCAGCGACCGACAGGGTAACACCGGGGAGCTGTTTTTT. Its translation is CATSDRQGNTGELFF.

The chain joins TRBV6-1 to TRBJ2-1; the match to TRBD2 covers 9 bases. V lost 4 bases and J lost 3; bases outside the gene matches: 7. The CDR3 totals 16 residues. Per germline, CDR1 MNHNS and CDR2 SASEGT. The DNA for the CDR3 is TGTGCCAGCAGTGCCACGGAGCGGGGGGACTACAATGAGCAGTTCTTC. This sequence encodes CASSATERGDYNEQFF.

In regard to this clone: Other DNA sequences of this sample code for an identical CDR3. The chain uses TRBV6-5 and TRBJ2-1, with 9 bases aligning to TRBD2. The V gene end was trimmed by 0 bases and the J gene end by 3 bases; junction bases not matched to a gene: 0. This CDR3 spans 15 amino acids. The germline gives CDR1 MNHEY, CDR2 SVGAGI. In DNA form, the CDR3 reads TGTGCCAGCAGTTACTCGCGGGAGGGCTACAATGAGCAGTTCTTC. Translating gives CASSYSREGYNEQFF.

The chain is built from TRBV27 and TRBJ2-7; maybe TRBD2 (5 bases). The germline V gene encodes CDR1 MNHEY and CDR2 SMNVEV (reference sequence). The CDR3 runs to 14 residues. V was trimmed by 9 bases and J by 1 base, leaving 16 bases between them. The CDR3 protein is CASFSEAVSYEQYF. CDR3 DNA sequence: TGTGCCAGTTTTTCGGAGGCCGTTTCCTACGAGCAGTACTTC.

The chain recombines TRBV30 with TRBJ2-7; possibly TRBD1 for D (6 bases). Deletions cut 8 bases from V and 1 base from J, with 18 bases between. The germline V gene has CDR1 GTSNPN and CDR2 SVGIG (reference sequence). The CDR3 contains 14 residues. This chain's CDR3 is CARGTGLGSYEQYF. The CDR3 DNA reads as TGTGCCAGGGGGACGGGTTTGGGGTCCTACGAGCAGTACTTC. The variable domain in full, completed from reference TRBV30 and TRBJ2-7, reads SQTIHQWPATLVQPVGSPLSLECTVEGTSNPNLYWYRQAAGRGLQLLFYSVGIGQISSEVPQNLSASRPQDRQFILSSKKLLLSDSGFYLCARGTGLGSYEQYFGPGTRLTVT.